Presented here are 22 T cell receptor beta chains from one specimen sequenced in a study of T cells in Graves' hyperthyroidism and ophthalmopathy. The TCR beta CDR3 regions underwent amplification using RNA transcripts as the source. The HTBI primer set drove a first-round RT-PCR of the TCR CDR3. TCRdb recomputed calls from the multiplex PCR reads with MiXCR, one row per CDR3 protein. The repertoire consists of 550,000 to 600,000 distinct CDR3 sequences, with around 42% occurring once and the leading ten covering around 20%. Specimen: peripheral blood or thyroid tissue (not recorded which). The origin of the receptors is an adult woman with Graves' disease, either hyperthyroidism or ophthalmopathy (not recorded which).

Remarks on this clonotype: One end of the junction does not line up with germline, which may come from a read error. The chain is built from TRBV7-2 and TRBJ2-6; D is possibly TRBD2 (6 bases). The germline CDR1 and CDR2 sequences are SGHTA and FQGNSA. The CDR3 is 17 residues long. CDR3 in DNA: TGTGCCAGCAGCTCCCCGGGACTCAACTCTAGGGCCAACGTCCTGACTTTC. This gives the protein CASSSPGLNSRANVLTF. Combining the CDR3 with reference TRBV7-2 and TRBJ2-6 gives the whole variable domain GAGVSQSPSNKVTEKGKDVELRCDPISGHTALYWYRQSLGQGLEFLIYFQGNSAPDKSGLPSDRFSAERTGGSVSTLTIQRTQQEDSAVYLCASSSPGLNSRANVLTFGAGSRLTVL.

Many counts were recorded for this clonotype. The chain couples TRBV7-6 to TRBJ2-5, with D tentatively TRBD1 or TRBD2 (5 bases each). CDR1 is SGHVS, CDR2 FNYEAQ, per germline. The CDR3 sequence is 15 residues long. Trimming cost V 4 bases and J 4 bases, with 16 bases left between them. The DNA of the CDR3 is TGTGCCAGCAGCTCCGGGGCTGTTCAAGGAGAGACCCAGTACTTC. Amino acids: CASSSGAVQGETQYF.

The chain combines TRBV20-1 with TRBJ1-5; D gene ambiguous. CDR1 and CDR2 (germline): DFQATT, SNEGSKA (reference sequence). With 1 base removed from V and 0 bases from J, the gap between germline ends came to 7 bases. This CDR3 contains 14 residues. This chain's CDR3 is CSARGRNSNQPQHF. The CDR3, as DNA: TGCAGTGCTAGAGGACGAAATAGCAATCAGCCCCAGCATTTT.

This clonotype was seen at least ten times. J is TRBJ2-7 and V is TRBV20-1; D possibly corresponds to TRBD2 (7 bases). This CDR3 is 16 amino acids long. Trimming removed 3 bases at V and 2 bases at J, with 20 bases between. Germline assignment: CDR1 DFQATT and CDR2 SNEGSKA (reference sequence). CDR3 bases: TGCAGTGCTAGCCAAGGGGGGGCGGGAGCACCCTACGAGCAGTACTTC. Amino acids: CSASQGGAGAPYEQYF.

This clonotype has at least ten counts. The rearrangement joins TRBV29-1 to TRBJ1-2; D not certain. V lost 4 bases and J lost 12, with 9 bases in between. Germline V lookup: CDR1 SQVTM, CDR2 ANQGSEA. This CDR3 spans 9 amino acids. The CDR3 sequence: CSVAAGHTF. The CDR3 DNA reads as TGCAGCGTTGCTGCAGGCCACACCTTC.

This clonotype was seen ten or more times. The CDR3 DNA sequence: TGTGCCAGCAGCCAAGTTGGAGGTGAAGCTTTCTTT. This translates into CASSQVGGEAFF. The chain carries TRBV14 and TRBJ1-1; D is ambiguous. CDR1 and CDR2 (germline): SGHDN, FVKESK. This CDR3 contains 12 residues. V was pared by 1 base and J by 7 bases, with 7 bases between.

To note about this clonotype: Just one base apart from a much larger clone, this may be a read error. V usage is TRBV9 and J usage is TRBJ2-2, with TRBD1 as a possible D gene (5 bases). The CDR3 loop spans 14 amino acids. V dropped 4 bases and J dropped 4 bases, with 11 bases sitting between them. Germline CDR1 SGDLS, CDR2 YYNGEE. The CDR3 coding sequence is TGTGCCAGCAGCTTCAGGGTTAGCACCGGGGAGCTGTTTTTT. Its protein product is CASSFRVSTGELFF. The whole variable domain, filled in from reference TRBV9 and TRBJ2-2, reads DSGVTQTPKHLITATGQRVTLRCSPRSGDLSVYWYQQSLDQGLQFLIQYYNGEERAKGNILERFSAQQFPDLHSELNLSSLELGDSALYFCASSFRVSTGELFFGEGSRLTVL.

This clonotype was seen repeatedly, ten times or more. J is TRBJ2-5 and V is TRBV10-3; TRBD1 agrees at 8 bases. The CDR3 totals 13 residues. The junction had 5 bases not matched to a gene; V was cut back by 6 bases and J by 5 bases. Germline loops: CDR1 ENHRY, CDR2 SYGVKD. Here the CDR3 DNA reads TGTGCCATCAGAACCGACAGGGGTGAGACCCAGTACTTC. Protein: CAIRTDRGETQYF.

This clonotype was detected many times. CDR3 region: CASSQGSANEKLFF. The CDR3 DNA reads TGTGCCAGCAGCCAGGGTTCCGCTAATGAAAAACTGTTTTTT. J is TRBJ1-4 and V is TRBV7-6; tentative D call: TRBD1 (5 bases). The CDR3 covers 14 residues. Between the trimmed V and J ends, which lost 5 bases and 3 bases, there was a span of 10 bases. Looked up from germline, CDR1 is SGHVS and CDR2 is FNYEAQ.

This clonotype was seen at least ten times. The chain couples TRBV5-1 to TRBJ1-1, with D uncertain. Trimming took 4 bases from V and 1 from J, leaving 11 bases between them. The CDR3 is 14 residues long. Germline CDR1 reads SGHRS; CDR2 reads YFSETQ. This chain's CDR3 is CASSLVGWNTEAFF. For the CDR3, the DNA is TGCGCCAGCAGCCTCGTGGGGTGGAACACTGAAGCTTTCTTT.

J is TRBJ1-5 and V is TRBV7-8; possible D gene TRBD1, 6 bases. This CDR3 comprises 16 residues. The V gene's germline CDR1 is SGHVS and CDR2 FQNEAQ. V lost 6 bases to trimming and J lost 2 bases, with 17 bases between them. The CDR3 spells CASSSEGGVGNQPQHF. The CDR3, as DNA: TGTGCCAGCAGTTCTGAGGGGGGGGTCGGCAATCAGCCCCAGCATTTT.

The sample holds many counts of this clonotype. The chain combines TRBV20-1 with TRBJ2-5, with TRBD2 matching 8 bases. The CDR3 covers 12 residues. Germline loops: CDR1 DFQATT, CDR2 SNEGSKA (reference sequence). V dropped 7 bases and J dropped 5; count of bases not matched to a gene: 6. CDR3 nucleotide sequence: TGCAGTGGAGGGACTAGTCGGGAGACCCAGTACTTC. As protein: CSGGTSRETQYF.

In its sample, this clonotype was seen once. The chain couples TRBV20-1 to TRBJ1-2; perhaps TRBD1 as D (5 bases). Germline values: CDR1 DFQATT, CDR2 SNEGSKA (reference sequence). V lost 3 bases, J lost 8 bases, and 16 bases lay in between. The CDR3 spans 13 residues. The CDR3 DNA reads TGCAGTGCTAGTACCAGGGTGGCCTACGGCTACACCTTC. It is translated as CSASTRVAYGYTF.

This clonotype was counted between two and nine times. V gene TRBV29-1 combines with J gene TRBJ2-3; 10 nucleotides agree with TRBD2. V lost 4 bases, J lost 0 bases, and 4 bases stayed unmatched. There are 15 residues in the CDR3. Per the germline V gene, CDR1 is SQVTM and CDR2 is ANQGSEA. The CDR3 DNA sequence: TGCAGCGTTGGAGTGACTAGCGGGAGCACAGATACGCAGTATTTT. It yields the protein CSVGVTSGSTDTQYF.

This clonotype has only a few counts. CDR3 sequence reads: CASRKDRYEQYF. Here the CDR3 DNA reads TGTGCCAGCAGAAAAGATAGGTACGAGCAGTACTTC. V and J are TRBV3-1 and TRBJ2-7, with unresolved D. This CDR3 is 12 amino acids long. Germline loops: CDR1 LGHDT, CDR2 YNNKEL (reference sequence). Trimming cost V 6 bases and J 4 bases, with 10 bases left between them.

This rearrangement joins TRBV20-1 to TRBJ2-5, with 13 bases lining up with TRBD2. The V gene end was trimmed by 6 bases and the J gene end by 5 bases; junction bases not matched to a gene: 6. The CDR3 runs 14 residues. Germline V gene sequence: CDR1 DFQATT, CDR2 SNEGSKA (reference sequence). Written as DNA, the CDR3 is TGCAGTGCCACACTAGCGGGGGGGCCTGAGACCCAGTACTTC. Translating it yields CSATLAGGPETQYF.

To note about this clonotype: The junction and the germline gene differ at one end; a read error may be behind it. This chain links TRBV10-3 with TRBJ2-2, with TRBD2 matching over 8 bases. Per germline, CDR1 ENHRY and CDR2 SYGVKD. This CDR3 has 17 residues. The CDR3 nucleotides are TGTGTCATCAAAGGATATAGCGGGACGGGAGGCACCGGGGAGCTGTTTTTT. This sequence encodes CVIKGYSGTGGTGELFF.

This chain links TRBV10-3 with TRBJ2-1; 10 positions agree with TRBD1. Germline-derived CDR1 and CDR2 are ENHRY and SYGVKD. CDR3 length: 16 amino acids. The V gene end was trimmed by 10 bases and the J gene end by 1 base; junction bases not matched to a gene: 10. In DNA form, the CDR3 reads TGTGCCACTCGCGGGACAGGGGCCCCGTCCTACAATGAGCAGTTCTTC. As protein: CATRGTGAPSYNEQFF.

The chain carries TRBV2 and TRBJ1-5; possibly TRBD1 for D (5 bases). Trimming cost V 2 bases and J 6 bases, with 11 bases left between them. Germline V gene sequence: CDR1 SNHLY, CDR2 FYNNEI. The CDR3 spans 14 residues. In DNA, the CDR3 is TGTGCCAGCAGTGAACAGGGATTTCCTCAGCCCCAGCATTTT. It encodes CASSEQGFPQPQHF.

The chain couples TRBV5-6 to TRBJ2-2, with D uncertain. The CDR3 has 10 amino acids. Trimming removed 7 bases at V and 8 bases at J, with 6 bases between. From germline, CDR1 is SGHDT and CDR2 YYEEEE. CDR3 in DNA: TGTGCCAGCCAGAAAGGGGAGCTGTTTTTT. It specifies CASQKGELFF.

This clonotype was detected only once. This chain joins TRBV15 and TRBJ1-5, with 10 bases aligning to TRBD1. This CDR3 spans 15 amino acids. Germline CDR1 is LNHNV and CDR2 is YYDKDF (reference sequence). V was clipped by 4 bases and J by 11 bases; unmatched bases: 11. CDR3: CATSTGQGLQETQHF. CDR3 DNA: TGTGCCACCAGCACGGGACAGGGGCTTCAAGAGACCCAGCATTTT.

Ten or more counts support this clonotype. The chain uses TRBV19 and TRBJ2-7; TRBD1 matches 10 bases. CDR1 and CDR2 from the germline V gene are LNHDA and SQIVND (reference sequence). The CDR3 spans 13 residues. J gave up 5 bases and V 6 bases, and 4 bases lay outside the gene matches. The CDR3 protein is CASSSGQGDEQYF. As DNA, the CDR3 is TGTGCCAGTAGCAGTGGACAGGGGGACGAGCAGTACTTC.